This TCR beta chain was observed in a study of T-cell memory formation after mild COVID-19. Study details: Most TCR clusters belonged to a single donor.

V dropped 1 base and J dropped 5 bases, with 18 bases sitting between them. The CDR3 is made up of 16 amino acids. Germline-derived CDR1 and CDR2 are SEHNR and FQNEAQ (reference sequence). TCRdb re-called the 5' RACE reads with MiXCR, one entry per CDR3 protein. The sample has some 440,000 distinct CDR3 sequences; around a quarter are singletons. The sequence derives from an adult woman who had mild COVID-19 (a few samples of this study predate the infection). Cell type and time point are not known. Sequencing was done on a sample of PBMCs or a T cell subset sorted from them (not recorded which). V gene TRBV7-9 combines with J gene TRBJ2-7; D possibly corresponds to TRBD1 (5 bases). The CDR3 nucleotides are TGTGCCAGCAGCTTAGGGTCAGCCGGACACCTCAACGAGCAGTACTTC. Amino acid sequence: CASSLGSAGHLNEQYF.